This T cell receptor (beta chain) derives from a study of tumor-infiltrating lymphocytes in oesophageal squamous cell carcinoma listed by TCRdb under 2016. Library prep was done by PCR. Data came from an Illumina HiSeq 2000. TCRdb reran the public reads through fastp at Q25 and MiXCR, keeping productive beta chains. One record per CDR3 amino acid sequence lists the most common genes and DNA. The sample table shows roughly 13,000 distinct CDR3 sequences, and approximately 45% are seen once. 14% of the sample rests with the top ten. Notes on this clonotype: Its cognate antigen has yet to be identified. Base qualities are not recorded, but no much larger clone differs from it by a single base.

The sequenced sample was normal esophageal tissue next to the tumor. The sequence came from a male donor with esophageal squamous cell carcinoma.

The CDR3 corresponds to CASSTFRYEQYF. The DNA reads as follows: TGTGCCAGCAGCACCTTCCGTTACGAGCAGTACTTC. This sequence uses TRBV7-6 and TRBJ2-7, with no confident D gene call. The CDR3 sequence holds 12 residues, the cysteine and phenylalanine included. The DNA shown is the 36-base CDR3, in frame from base 1. The germline V gene supplies CDR1 SGHVS and CDR2 FNYEAQ. Trimming at the junction amounts to 5 bases on V and 4 bases on J, and the germline ends lie 9 bases apart.